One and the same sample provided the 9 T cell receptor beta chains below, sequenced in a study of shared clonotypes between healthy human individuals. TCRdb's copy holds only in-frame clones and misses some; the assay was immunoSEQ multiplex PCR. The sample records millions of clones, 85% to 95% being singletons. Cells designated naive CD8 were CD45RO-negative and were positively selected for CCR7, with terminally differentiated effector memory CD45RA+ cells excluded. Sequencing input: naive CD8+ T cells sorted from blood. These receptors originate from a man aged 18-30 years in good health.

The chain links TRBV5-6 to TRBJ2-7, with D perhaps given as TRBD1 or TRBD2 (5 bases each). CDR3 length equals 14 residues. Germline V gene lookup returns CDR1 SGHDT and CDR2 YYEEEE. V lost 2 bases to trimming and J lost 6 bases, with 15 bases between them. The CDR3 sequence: CASSFGMGVGEQYF. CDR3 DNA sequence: TGTGCCAGCAGCTTTGGGATGGGGGTCGGCGAGCAGTACTTC.

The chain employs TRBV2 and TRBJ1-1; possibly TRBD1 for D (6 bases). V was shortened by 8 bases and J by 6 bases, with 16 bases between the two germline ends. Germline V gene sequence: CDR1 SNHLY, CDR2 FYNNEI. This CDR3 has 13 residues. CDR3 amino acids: CASVRGTYPEAFF. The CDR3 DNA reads TGTGCCAGCGTCAGGGGAACATACCCTGAAGCTTTCTTT.

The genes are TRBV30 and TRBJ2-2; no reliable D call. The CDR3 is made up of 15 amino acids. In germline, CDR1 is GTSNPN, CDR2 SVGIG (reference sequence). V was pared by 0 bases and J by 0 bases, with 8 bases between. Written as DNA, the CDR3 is TGTGCCTGGAGTGTGGGTAGGCCGAACACCGGGGAGCTGTTTTTT. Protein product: CAWSVGRPNTGELFF.

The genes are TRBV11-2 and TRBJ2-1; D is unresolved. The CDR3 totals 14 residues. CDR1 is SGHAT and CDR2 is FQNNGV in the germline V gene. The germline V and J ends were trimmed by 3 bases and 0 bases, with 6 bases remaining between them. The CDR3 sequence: CASSFPSSYNEQFF. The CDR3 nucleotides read TGTGCCAGCAGCTTTCCGAGCTCCTACAATGAGCAGTTCTTC.

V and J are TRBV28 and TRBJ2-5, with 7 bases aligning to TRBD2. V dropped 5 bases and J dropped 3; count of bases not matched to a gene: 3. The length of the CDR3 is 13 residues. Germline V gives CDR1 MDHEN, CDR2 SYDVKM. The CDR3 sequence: CASSMAGEETQYF. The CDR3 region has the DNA TGTGCCAGCAGTATGGCGGGGGAAGAGACCCAGTACTTC.

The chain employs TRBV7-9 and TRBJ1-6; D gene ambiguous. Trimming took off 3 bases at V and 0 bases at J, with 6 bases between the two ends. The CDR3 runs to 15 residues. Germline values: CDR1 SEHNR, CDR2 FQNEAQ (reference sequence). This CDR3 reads CASSFGSSYNSPLHF. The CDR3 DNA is TGTGCCAGCAGCTTCGGGAGCTCCTATAATTCACCCCTCCACTTT.

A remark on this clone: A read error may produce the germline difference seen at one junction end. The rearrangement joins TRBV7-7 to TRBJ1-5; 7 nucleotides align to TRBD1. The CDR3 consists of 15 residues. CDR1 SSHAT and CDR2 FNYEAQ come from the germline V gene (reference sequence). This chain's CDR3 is CASRPITGEDQPQHF. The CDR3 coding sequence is TGTGCTAGCAGACCCATCACAGGGGAAGATCAGCCCCAGCATTTT.

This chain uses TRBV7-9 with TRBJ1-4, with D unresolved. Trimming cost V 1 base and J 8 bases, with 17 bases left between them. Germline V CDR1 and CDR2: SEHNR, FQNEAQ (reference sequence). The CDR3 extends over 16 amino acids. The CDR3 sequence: CASSLGVQEPYEKLFF. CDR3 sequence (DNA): TGTGCCAGCAGCTTAGGGGTCCAGGAACCTTACGAAAAACTGTTTTTT. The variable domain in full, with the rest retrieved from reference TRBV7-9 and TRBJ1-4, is DTGVSQNPRHKITKRGQNVTFRCDPISEHNRLYWYRQTLGQGPEFLTYFQNEAQLEKSRLLSDRFSAERPKGSFSTLEIQRTEQGDSAMYLCASSLGVQEPYEKLFFGSGTQLSVL.

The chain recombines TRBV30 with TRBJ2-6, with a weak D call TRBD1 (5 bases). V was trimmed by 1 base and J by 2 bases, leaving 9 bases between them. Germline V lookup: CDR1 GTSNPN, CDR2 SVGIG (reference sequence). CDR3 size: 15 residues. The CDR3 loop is CAWSEDSPGANVLTF. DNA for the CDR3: TGTGCCTGGAGTGAAGACAGTCCTGGGGCCAACGTCCTGACTTTC.